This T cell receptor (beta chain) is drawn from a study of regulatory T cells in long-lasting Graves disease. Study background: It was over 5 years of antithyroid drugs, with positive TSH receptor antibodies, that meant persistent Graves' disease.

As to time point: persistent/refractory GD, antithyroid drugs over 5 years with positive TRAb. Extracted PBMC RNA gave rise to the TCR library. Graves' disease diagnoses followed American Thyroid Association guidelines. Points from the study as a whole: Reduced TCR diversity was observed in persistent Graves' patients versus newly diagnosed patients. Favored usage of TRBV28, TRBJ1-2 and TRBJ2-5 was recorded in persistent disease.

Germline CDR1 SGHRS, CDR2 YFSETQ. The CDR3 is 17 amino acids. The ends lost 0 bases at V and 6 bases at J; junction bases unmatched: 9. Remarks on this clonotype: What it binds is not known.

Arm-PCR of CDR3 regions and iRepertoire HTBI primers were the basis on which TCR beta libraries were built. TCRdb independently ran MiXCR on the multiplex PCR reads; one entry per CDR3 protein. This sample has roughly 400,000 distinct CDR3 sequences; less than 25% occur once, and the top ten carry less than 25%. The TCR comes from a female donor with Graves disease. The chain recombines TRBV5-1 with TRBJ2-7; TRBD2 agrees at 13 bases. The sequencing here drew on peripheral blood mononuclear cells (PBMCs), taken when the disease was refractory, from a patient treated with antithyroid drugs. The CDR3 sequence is CASSLGSTSGRAGEQYF. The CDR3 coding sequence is TGCGCCAGCAGCTTGGGGAGTACTAGCGGGAGGGCGGGCGAGCAGTACTTC.